This T cell receptor (beta chain) was recorded in a study of T cell repertoires and HLA-DP antigens. As for the study in general: Alloantigens: one with one groove difference and one with roughly ten differences versus self. Average DNA input: about 230 ng for CD137+CD4+ sorts, 950 to 1,500 ng pre-culture.

About this clone itself: What it recognizes is unknown.

The CDR3 is made up of 13 amino acids. Germline V lookup: CDR1 MNHEY, CDR2 SVGAGI. V was pared by 5 bases and J by 2 bases, with 9 bases between. Measured with immunoSEQ multiplex PCR; TCRdb has only the in-frame clones, and not every one. There are about 73,000 clones in the sample; around 80% occur only once, and 1.6% lies in the top ten. The chain combines TRBV6-5 with TRBJ1-1; D unresolved. The receptor was derived from a man between 60 and 70 years old in good health and CMV-seronegative. The sample comprised CD4+ T cells from PBMCs. This chain's CDR3 is CASSLQYNTEAFF. The DNA of the CDR3 is TGTGCCAGCAGTCTCCAGTATAACACTGAAGCTTTCTTT.